A selection of T cell receptor beta chains follows, all from one sample in a study of control samples from healthy donors and cancer patients. The repertoire was sequenced with immunoSEQ multiplex PCR; TCRdb's copy has only in-frame clones and lacks some. The repertoire holds over 150,000 clones, with 90% to 95% as singletons. Specimen: blood. Source of these receptors: a woman aged 18 to 35 in good health. CDR3s include the opening cysteine and the closing phenylalanine or tryptophan. The order of the fields is V gene, J gene, clone size, D gene, CDR3 DNA, CDR3 protein. The D gene is left open where the match is weak. Clone size is stated in some rows and not others, as once, few, many or a class when expanded.

>TRBV7-9|TRBJ2-7|-|-
TGTGCCCCCCCTCGACGGGCGGAAAACTTCTACGAGCAGTACTTC
CAPPRRAENFYEQYF
>TRBV6-2/TRBV6-3|TRBJ2-5|-|TRBD2
TGTGCCAGCAGTTACTCGGCTAGCGGTAGAGAGACCCAGTACTTC
CASSYSASGRETQYF
>TRBV5-4|TRBJ2-1|once|-
TGTGCCAGCAGCTTTGGGATTCGTGAGCAGTTCTTC
CASSFGIREQFF
>TRBV11-2|TRBJ1-4|-|TRBD1
TGTGCCAGCAGCCCAACCGAGACAGGGGGGAATGAAAAACTGTTTTTT
CASSPTETGGNEKLFF
>TRBV4-1|TRBJ2-4|-|-
TGCGCCAGCAGCCAAGGGGGGGGGCAGGGAGCCAAAAACATTCAGTACTTC
CASSQGGGQGAKNIQYF
>TRBV20-1|TRBJ2-7|-|-
TGCAGTGCTCTCAGAGGGGACGAGCAGTACTTC
CSALRGDEQYF
>TRBV3-1/TRBV3-2|TRBJ2-5|-|TRBD2
TGTGCCAGTCTAGCGGGAGTCGGAGAGACCCAGTACTTC
CASLAGVGETQYF
>TRBV7-2|TRBJ1-1|once|TRBD1
TGTGCCAGCAGCTTAGGTTTTGCGGACAGGCGAAGATGGAACACTGAAGCTTTCTTT
CASSLGFADRRRWNTEAFF
>TRBV4-1|TRBJ2-1|-|-
TGCGCCAGCAGCCAAGAACCCCTACCCAATGAGCAGTTCTTC
CASSQEPLPNEQFF
>TRBV20-1|TRBJ2-7|-|-
TGCAGTGCTAAAGTAGTGGACGAGCAGTACTTC
CSAKVVDEQYF
>TRBV29-1|TRBJ2-7|-|-
TGCAGCGTTGAAGATAGTCTATCAGGGATTTACGAGCAGTACTTC
CSVEDSLSGIYEQYF
>TRBV15|TRBJ1-1|-|TRBD1
TGTGCCACCAGCAGCCCTAACAGGGGCCCCTTCACTGAAGCTTTCTTT
CATSSPNRGPFTEAFF
>TRBV5-6|TRBJ1-1|-|-
TGTGCCAGCAACCTTGGACACATGAACACTGAAGCTTTCTTT
CASNLGHMNTEAFF
>TRBV18|TRBJ2-5|-|-
TGTGCCAGCTCACGGGGGCAAGAGACCCAGTACTTC
CASSRGQETQYF
>TRBV5-1|TRBJ1-4|-|TRBD1
TGCGCCAGCAGCCTTCGGACAGGTCAATTAGAAAAACTGTTTTTT
CASSLRTGQLEKLFF
>TRBV29-1|TRBJ1-1|-|-
TGCAGCGTGGGTGACATCATGAACACTGAAGCTTTCTTT
CSVGDIMNTEAFF
>TRBV3-1/TRBV3-2|TRBJ1-6|-|-
TGTGCCAGCAGCCAGGCAGACGAAAACTCACCCCTCCACTTT
CASSQADENSPLHF
>TRBV24-1|TRBJ2-7|few|TRBD1
TGTGCCACCAGTGATTCCCCCGGACAGGGTAACGAGCAGTACTTC
CATSDSPGQGNEQYF
>TRBV28|TRBJ1-6|-|-
TGTGCCAGCAGCCCCTTAAAAATGAAAAGCTCACCCCTCCACTTT
CASSPLKMKSSPLHF
>TRBV11-2|TRBJ2-7|-|-
TGTGCCAGCAGCTTACTAAGAGGGACCGACGAGCAGTACTTC
CASSLLRGTDEQYF
>TRBV23-1|TRBJ1-2|once|-
TGCGCCAGCAGTCAAAACTATGGCTACACCTTC
CASSQNYGYTF
>TRBV11-2|TRBJ2-1|-|TRBD2
TGTGCCAGCAGCTCGGGACTAGCGACCTACAATGAGCAGTTCTTC
CASSSGLATYNEQFF
>TRBV28|TRBJ2-5|-|-
TGTGCCAGCAGTTTATCAGGGGAAGAGACCCAGTACTTC
CASSLSGEETQYF
>TRBV5-1|TRBJ1-2|-|-
TGCGCCAGCAGCTTGGGGGCAACCGGCTATGGCTACACCTTC
CASSLGATGYGYTF
>TRBV9|TRBJ2-7|-|-
TGTGCCAGCAGCGTGTGTTCGGGTTTCCTCTGCGAGCAGTACTTC
CASSVCSGFLCEQYF
>TRBV19|TRBJ2-3|-|-
TGTGCCAGTAGTATTGCAGATACGCAGTATTTT
CASSIADTQYF
>TRBV12-3/TRBV12-4|TRBJ2-5|-|TRBD2
TGTGCCAGCAATAGCGGGATCCAAGAGACCCAGTACTTC
CASNSGIQETQYF
>TRBV11-1|TRBJ1-4|-|-
TGTGCCAGCAGCCCTCCCGGTGGAGACGAGGAAAAACTGTTTTTT
CASSPPGGDEEKLFF
>TRBV14|TRBJ2-5|-|TRBD1
TGTGCCAGCAGCCAAATAGGACAGGGGGAACAAGAGACCCAGTACTTC
CASSQIGQGEQETQYF
>TRBV27|TRBJ1-1|-|-
TGTGCCAGCAGTCCCAACGGGGTGAACACTGAAGCTTTCTTT
CASSPNGVNTEAFF
>TRBV7-6|TRBJ1-4|-|-
TGTGCCAGCAGCTCCGCCCGCGGGGTCAATGAAAAACTGTTTTTT
CASSSARGVNEKLFF
>TRBV11-3|TRBJ2-7|-|TRBD1
TGTGCCAGCAGCCCAGGGGGCTCGGCCTACGAGCAGTACTTC
CASSPGGSAYEQYF
>TRBV27|TRBJ1-1|-|-
TGTGCCAGCAGTTTCAGAGGGGGGCACATGAACACTGAAGCTTTCTTT
CASSFRGGHMNTEAFF
>TRBV25-1|TRBJ1-2|few|-
TGTGCCAGCAGTGGTCCGGGGATGGACTATGGCTACACCTTC
CASSGPGMDYGYTF
>TRBV7-2|TRBJ1-4|few|TRBD1
TGTGCCAGCAGCTTAGGACAGGGACTTAATGAAAAACTGTTTTTT
CASSLGQGLNEKLFF
>TRBV9|TRBJ2-1|-|-
TGTGCCAGCAGCGGAGTGGGAGACAATGAGCAGTTCTTC
CASSGVGDNEQFF
>TRBV15|TRBJ1-4|-|-
TGTGCCACCAGCGGGCGGGATCCGGGTAATGAAAAACTGTTTTTT
CATSGRDPGNEKLFF
>TRBV24-1|TRBJ2-7|-|-
TGTGCCACCAGTGATCCGCAGGGGTCTCCCTCCTACGAGCAGTACTTC
CATSDPQGSPSYEQYF
>TRBV2|TRBJ1-4|-|-
TGTGCCAGCAAACGGCGGGGCGATTCAACTAATGAAAAACTGTTTTTT
CASKRRGDSTNEKLFF
>TRBV20-1|TRBJ2-7|-|TRBD2
TGCAGTGCTAGTAACCTAGCGGGAGTGGGCGAGCAGTACTTC
CSASNLAGVGEQYF
>TRBV18|TRBJ1-2|-|-
TGTGCCAGCTCACACAATAACTATGGCTACACCTTC
CASSHNNYGYTF
>TRBV10-3|TRBJ1-1|-|-
TGTGCCATCGCCGACCGGGACACTCACACTGAAGCTTTCTTT
CAIADRDTHTEAFF
>TRBV11-3|TRBJ1-1|-|-
TGTGCCAGCAGCTTGAACACTGAAGCTTTCTTT
CASSLNTEAFF
>TRBV28|TRBJ1-6|-|-
TGTGCCAGCAAGGAGGGGGGCACTAATTCACCCCTCCACTTT
CASKEGGTNSPLHF
>TRBV2|TRBJ2-3|-|-
TGTGCCAGCAGTGAACTCCCGTTGGGATTGGAGTATTTT
CASSELPLGLEYF
>TRBV18|TRBJ1-6|-|-
TGTGCCAGCTCCTCTGGACAGTTATCGGGTTCACCCCTCCACTTT
CASSSGQLSGSPLHF
>TRBV4-1|TRBJ1-6|-|-
TGCGCCAGCAGCCAATCCGGGACACTCCCACCCCTCCACTTT
CASSQSGTLPPLHF
>TRBV11-2|TRBJ2-7|-|-
TGTGCCAGCAGCTTCCGCCCAGGAAGATACGAGCAGTACTTC
CASSFRPGRYEQYF
>TRBV4-1|TRBJ1-2|-|TRBD1
TGCGCCAGCAGCCAAACATGGACAGGGATTAACTATGGCTACACCTTC
CASSQTWTGINYGYTF
>TRBV28|TRBJ1-5|-|-
TGTGCCAGCGCCCGGGATAGCAATCAGCCCCAGCATTTT
CASARDSNQPQHF
>TRBV2|TRBJ2-5|-|-
TGTGCCAGCAACCTACGGGCCCTAGGAGAGACCCAGTACTTC
CASNLRALGETQYF
>TRBV6-5|TRBJ1-3|-|-
TGTGCCAGCACTGCTTCAGGGAGGAACACCATATATTTT
CASTASGRNTIYF
>TRBV5-5|TRBJ1-6|-|TRBD1
TGTGCCAGCAGCTTGGCCATGGGACAGGAATATAATTCACCCCTCCACTTT
CASSLAMGQEYNSPLHF
>TRBV11-3|TRBJ1-1|-|-
TGTGCCAGCAGCTTAGTACGGGAGGGAGCTTTCTTT
CASSLVREGAFF
>TRBV12-3/TRBV12-4|TRBJ1-6|-|-
TGTGCCAGCAGTGACAGGTTAAATTCACCCCTCCACTTT
CASSDRLNSPLHF
>TRBV7-2|TRBJ1-3|-|-
TGTGCCAGCAGCTTAGACAGCTCTGGAAACACCATATATTTT
CASSLDSSGNTIYF
>TRBV28|TRBJ1-1|-|-
TGTGCGACCGGGACTGAAGCTTTCTTT
CATGTEAFF
>TRBV28|TRBJ1-4|-|TRBD1
TGTGCCAGCAGGGTGGGGCGGACAGGGGTCGAAAAACTGTTTTTT
CASRVGRTGVEKLFF
>TRBV21-1|TRBJ1-2|-|-
TGTGCCAGCCTAGCGGGGTCGGGGCTCAACTATGGCTACACCTTC
CASLAGSGLNYGYTF
>TRBV19|TRBJ1-1|-|-
TGTGCCAGTAGACACAGGGACACTGAAGCTTTCTTT
CASRHRDTEAFF